These T cell receptor beta chains were read from a single sample in a study of T-cell memory formation after mild COVID-19. One entry per CDR3 protein, called by TCRdb with MiXCR from the 5' RACE reads. Of 150,000 to 200,000 distinct CDR3 sequences in the sample, roughly 11% were seen once. The sample comprised PBMCs or a T cell subset sorted from them (not recorded which). Source of these receptors: a man aged 18-30 years who had mild COVID-19 (a few samples of this study predate the infection). Cell type and time point are not known. Each CDR3 is given with its conserved first and last residue. The D gene is left open where the match is weak. Size values are once, few and many counts, or a class for expanded clones, and some rows have none.

d_call: -; clone_size: few; v_call: TRBV5-1; j_call: TRBJ2-1; cdr3_aa: CASSPWAGASNEQFF; cdr3_nt: TGCGCCAGCAGCCCGTGGGCAGGGGCTAGCAATGAGCAGTTCTTC
d_call: -; clone_size: few; v_call: TRBV7-9; j_call: TRBJ2-5; cdr3_aa: CASSLGGYSQETQYF; cdr3_nt: TGTGCCAGCAGCTTAGGGGGGTACTCCCAAGAGACCCAGTACTTC
d_call: -; clone_size: -; v_call: TRBV28; j_call: TRBJ2-2; cdr3_aa: CASSPPRNTGELFF; cdr3_nt: TGTGCCAGCAGTCCCCCACGGAACACCGGGGAGCTGTTTTTT
d_call: -; clone_size: many; v_call: TRBV5-1; j_call: TRBJ2-1; cdr3_aa: CASSFRGPSYNEQFF; cdr3_nt: TGCGCCAGCAGCTTTCGGGGGCCTTCCTACAATGAGCAGTTCTTC
d_call: -; clone_size: -; v_call: TRBV4-2; j_call: TRBJ2-2; cdr3_aa: CTSSQRGESGELFF; cdr3_nt: TGTACCAGCAGCCAAAGGGGGGAGTCCGGGGAGCTGTTTTTT
d_call: TRBD2; clone_size: -; v_call: TRBV28; j_call: TRBJ2-3; cdr3_aa: CASGGGNTDTQYF; cdr3_nt: TGTGCCAGCGGCGGGGGGAACACAGATACGCAGTATTTT
d_call: -; clone_size: -; v_call: TRBV5-1; j_call: TRBJ2-2; cdr3_aa: CASSSRPGRSNTGELFF; cdr3_nt: TGCGCCAGCAGCTCCCGGCCAGGCCGGTCGAACACCGGGGAGCTGTTTTTT
d_call: -; clone_size: -; v_call: TRBV4-2; j_call: TRBJ1-3; cdr3_aa: CASSQVAADLSGNTIYF; cdr3_nt: TGTGCCAGCAGCCAAGTTGCGGCAGACCTCTCTGGAAACACCATATATTTT
d_call: -; clone_size: few; v_call: TRBV2; j_call: TRBJ2-5; cdr3_aa: CASTQGGGETQYF; cdr3_nt: TGTGCCAGCACGCAGGGGGGTGGAGAGACCCAGTACTTC
d_call: -; clone_size: -; v_call: TRBV25-1; j_call: TRBJ2-3; cdr3_aa: CASSELETTDTQYF; cdr3_nt: TGTGCCAGCAGTGAATTGGAAACCACAGATACGCAGTATTTT
d_call: -; clone_size: -; v_call: TRBV28; j_call: TRBJ2-5; cdr3_aa: CASSLGGGGGEETQYF; cdr3_nt: TGTGCCAGCAGTTTAGGAGGGGGAGGCGGTGAAGAGACCCAGTACTTC
d_call: -; clone_size: once; v_call: TRBV11-2; j_call: TRBJ1-2; cdr3_aa: CASSERQGLRYGYTF; cdr3_nt: TGTGCCAGCAGCGAACGCCAGGGGCTCCGCTATGGCTACACCTTC
d_call: -; clone_size: -; v_call: TRBV7-2; j_call: TRBJ2-3; cdr3_aa: CASSLERTTDTQYF; cdr3_nt: TGTGCCAGCAGCTTAGAGAGAACCACAGATACGCAGTATTTT
d_call: TRBD1; clone_size: -; v_call: TRBV11-2; j_call: TRBJ2-1; cdr3_aa: CASSSRQGDEQFF; cdr3_nt: TGTGCCAGCAGCTCCCGACAGGGGGATGAGCAGTTCTTC
d_call: TRBD1; clone_size: -; v_call: TRBV20-1; j_call: TRBJ1-4; cdr3_aa: CSASRGREEKLFF; cdr3_nt: TGCAGTGCTAGCAGGGGGCGGGAGGAAAAACTGTTTTTT
d_call: TRBD1; clone_size: -; v_call: TRBV12-3/TRBV12-4; j_call: TRBJ1-4; cdr3_aa: CASTRLDPWGQDAATNEKLFF; cdr3_nt: TGTGCCAGCACCAGACTCGATCCTTGGGGACAGGACGCTGCAACTAATGAAAAACTGTTTTTT
d_call: TRBD2; clone_size: -; v_call: TRBV5-1; j_call: TRBJ2-2; cdr3_aa: CASSPTGTAGGRWIRELFF; cdr3_nt: TGCGCCAGCAGCCCAACGGGGACGGCGGGGGGCCGATGGATCCGGGAGCTGTTTTTT
d_call: -; clone_size: many; v_call: TRBV12-3/TRBV12-4; j_call: TRBJ2-7; cdr3_aa: CASSLGGPLSYEQYF; cdr3_nt: TGTGCCAGCAGCCTCGGGGGGCCCCTCTCCTACGAGCAGTACTTC
d_call: -; clone_size: -; v_call: TRBV2; j_call: TRBJ2-5; cdr3_aa: CASSDQSQETQYF; cdr3_nt: TGTGCCAGCAGTGACCAGTCCCAAGAGACCCAGTACTTC
d_call: -; clone_size: -; v_call: TRBV6-1; j_call: TRBJ1-1; cdr3_aa: CASSEKGGTTEAFF; cdr3_nt: TGTGCCAGCAGTGAAAAGGGGGGGACCACTGAAGCTTTCTTT
d_call: -; clone_size: -; v_call: TRBV7-2; j_call: TRBJ1-2; cdr3_aa: CASSTRGQPGYTF; cdr3_nt: TGTGCCAGCAGCACTAGAGGACAGCCTGGCTACACCTTC
d_call: -; clone_size: few; v_call: TRBV12-3/TRBV12-4; j_call: TRBJ2-5; cdr3_aa: CASKKDSQETQYF; cdr3_nt: TGTGCCAGCAAAAAAGACAGCCAAGAGACCCAGTACTTC
d_call: -; clone_size: few; v_call: TRBV4-2; j_call: TRBJ1-1; cdr3_aa: CASSQDSRQGWNTEAFF; cdr3_nt: TGTGCCAGCAGCCAAGATTCTCGCCAGGGCTGGAACACTGAAGCTTTCTTT